What follows are 27 T cell receptor beta chains derived from one specimen sequenced in a study of cytomegalovirus exposure and HLA in healthy donors. The primer mix had 60 Vbeta and 13 Jbeta primers. The data were produced by immunoSEQ multiplex PCR, yet TCRdb's version contains in-frame clones alone and is incomplete. Counted here are about 190,000 clones, approximately 83% occurring once; the ten biggest clones make up more than 8.5%. The sequencing sample was made of PBMCs. The receptors derive from a woman aged 45 to 65 in good health and CMV-seropositive.

V gene TRBV2 combines with J gene TRBJ2-7; the match to TRBD2 covers 11 bases. Germline CDR1 reads SNHLY; CDR2 reads FYNNEI. The CDR3 consists of 14 residues. The V gene end was trimmed by 5 bases and the J gene end by 3 bases; junction bases not matched to a gene: 3. CDR3 in DNA: TGTGCCAGCAGTCAGGGGACTAGCGGCTACGAGCAGTACTTC. It specifies CASSQGTSGYEQYF.

The V gene is TRBV27, the J gene TRBJ1-3; 8 bases fit TRBD1. The CDR3 runs 14 residues. Germline lookup yields CDR1 MNHEY and CDR2 SMNVEV (reference sequence). V trimming: 5 bases; J trimming: 4 bases; junction bases outside the gene matches: 4. In nucleotides, the CDR3 is TGTGCCAGCAGTCTCAGGGGGCGCGGAAACACCATATATTTT. Its protein is CASSLRGRGNTIYF.

The chain has TRBV7-9 and TRBJ2-3; TRBD1 agrees at 8 bases. Unmatched junction bases numbered 10, after V lost 2 bases and J lost 3 bases. From germline, CDR1 is SEHNR and CDR2 FQNEAQ (reference sequence). This CDR3 comprises 17 residues. The CDR3 is CASSLRDRFGGTDTQYF. The CDR3 DNA sequence: TGTGCCAGCAGCTTAAGGGACAGGTTCGGGGGTACAGATACGCAGTATTTT.

The chain uses TRBV4-1 and TRBJ1-3; possible D gene TRBD1, 6 bases. V was pared by 4 bases and J by 0 bases, with 13 bases between. Germline loops: CDR1 MGHRA, CDR2 YSYEKL. This CDR3 has 16 residues. The CDR3 spells CASSPSGGSSGNTIYF. CDR3 bases: TGCGCCAGCAGCCCCAGTGGGGGCTCCTCTGGAAACACCATATATTTT.

The chain links TRBV5-1 to TRBJ1-1; D is ambiguous. Germline CDR1 is SGHRS and CDR2 is YFSETQ. V lost 2 bases and J lost 11, with 10 bases in between. CDR3 length: 11 amino acids. Written as DNA, the CDR3 is TGCGCCAGCAGCTTCGGGTTGAGTGCTTTCTTT. It is translated as CASSFGLSAFF.

The chain joins TRBV10-3 to TRBJ2-1; D might be TRBD1 (6 bases). Looked up from germline, CDR1 is ENHRY and CDR2 is SYGVKD. Trimming removed 2 bases from V and 6 bases from J, with 20 bases in between. The CDR3 is made up of 17 amino acids. The CDR3 loop is CAISETPSGQGSNEQFF. CDR3 nucleotides: TGTGCCATCAGTGAGACTCCCTCGGGACAAGGATCCAATGAGCAGTTCTTC.

The chain links TRBV13 to TRBJ2-5; D is possibly TRBD2 (6 bases). This CDR3 spans 14 amino acids. The germline V gene has CDR1 PRHDT and CDR2 FYEKMQ (reference sequence). Trimming cost V 0 bases and J 4 bases, with 9 bases left between them. The CDR3, as DNA: TGTGCCAGCAGCTTAGGTAGGCGGGGAGAGACCCAGTACTTC. Protein sequence: CASSLGRRGETQYF.

The V and J genes are TRBV4-1 and TRBJ2-4, with TRBD1 identical over 7 bases. This CDR3 has 20 amino acids. V shed 0 bases, J shed 9 bases, and the junction held 23 bases outside the gene matches. CDR1 and CDR2 from the germline V gene are MGHRA and YSYEKL. The DNA of the CDR3 is TGCGCCAGCAGCCAAGATCCTACATTGGACAGGACCCTGGGGGTGGTCATTCAGTACTTC. Its translation: CASSQDPTLDRTLGVVIQYF.

The chain links TRBV18 to TRBJ1-1; the D gene is possibly TRBD1 (5 bases). The length of the CDR3 is 14 residues. Germline loops: CDR1 KGHSH, CDR2 LQKENI. The germline V and J ends were trimmed by 4 bases and 4 bases, with 13 bases remaining between them. The CDR3 region has the DNA TGTGCCAGCTCACTTGATCGGACAAGCACTGAAGCTTTCTTT. It encodes CASSLDRTSTEAFF.

The chain recombines TRBV6-6 with TRBJ2-7; TRBD1 is a possible D gene (6 bases). This CDR3 region has 14 residues. Trimming removed 0 bases at V and 3 bases at J, with 9 bases between. Per germline, CDR1 MNHNY and CDR2 SVGAGI (reference sequence). The CDR3 bases are TGTGCCAGCAGTTACTCTACAGGGCGCTACGAGCAGTACTTC. Encoded protein: CASSYSTGRYEQYF.

The J gene is TRBJ1-1, the V gene TRBV30, with 7 nucleotides matching TRBD1. The CDR3 is made up of 15 amino acids. The V and J ends lost 4 bases and 1 base, in that order; junction bases with no gene match: 9. Germline CDR1 is GTSNPN and CDR2 is SVGIG (reference sequence). CDR3: CAWIKVTGTNTEAFF. The DNA for the CDR3 is TGTGCCTGGATTAAGGTGACAGGGACGAACACTGAAGCTTTCTTT.

The gene calls are TRBV5-1 and TRBJ2-7, with a possible D match to TRBD1 (6 bases). CDR3 length equals 16 residues. Trimming removed 4 bases from V and 1 base from J, with 18 bases in between. CDR1 SGHRS and CDR2 YFSETQ come from the germline V gene. The CDR3: CASSPNFRDTSYEQYF. The CDR3 coding sequence is TGCGCCAGCAGCCCCAACTTCCGGGACACATCCTACGAGCAGTACTTC.

V gene TRBV9 combines with J gene TRBJ2-3, with 10 bases lining up with TRBD2. CDR3 size: 16 residues. V was clipped by 7 bases and J by 10 bases; unmatched bases: 18. The germline V gene encodes CDR1 SGDLS and CDR2 YYNGEE. CDR3 coding DNA: TGTGCCAGCGCGCCTGTTAGCGGGGGGCCAAGGGAACCGCAGTATTTT. It translates to CASAPVSGGPREPQYF.

Details on this clone: Germline and junction disagree at one end, which may indicate a read error. The chain is built from TRBV7-9 and TRBJ1-2; D unclear. The CDR3 has 13 residues. CDR1 is SEHNR, CDR2 FQNEAQ, per germline (reference sequence). CDR3 sequence reads: CSSSLTENYGYTF. For the CDR3, the DNA is TGTTCCAGCAGCTTAACGGAGAACTATGGCTACACCTTC.

The chain recombines TRBV5-1 with TRBJ2-1; TRBD1 matches 10 bases. The V gene's germline CDR1 is SGHRS and CDR2 YFSETQ. The trim removed 4 bases at V and 2 bases at J, leaving 3 bases unmatched. CDR3 length: 15 residues. The CDR3 DNA reads as TGCGCCAGCAGCCGGACAGGGGGGACCTACAATGAGCAGTTCTTC. It codes for CASSRTGGTYNEQFF.

This clone was seen just once. V is TRBV10-3 and J is TRBJ1-1; the match to TRBD1 covers 10 bases. CDR1 is ENHRY and CDR2 is SYGVKD in the germline V gene. After removal of 0 bases from V and 11 bases from J, the junction contained 9 bases not matched to a gene. The CDR3 covers 15 residues. The CDR3 here is CAISESRDRGVSAFF. The CDR3 region has the DNA TGTGCCATCAGTGAGTCGAGGGACAGGGGTGTGTCGGCTTTCTTT.

The chain employs TRBV4-1 and TRBJ2-5; 10 bases match TRBD2. Germline assignment: CDR1 MGHRA and CDR2 YSYEKL. This CDR3 is 18 amino acids long. J was trimmed by 4 bases and V by 1 base; bases with no gene match: 12. The CDR3 reads CASSQVGRRAGGPETQYF. In DNA, the CDR3 is TGCGCCAGCAGCCAAGTGGGACGGCGAGCGGGGGGGCCAGAGACCCAGTACTTC.

This clone was recorded only once. The chain has TRBV29-1 and TRBJ2-1; weak D call: TRBD1 (5 bases). V shed 3 bases and J shed 2 bases, with 11 bases lying between them. The CDR3 totals 14 residues. In germline, CDR1 is SQVTM, CDR2 ANQGSEA. The CDR3 DNA reads as TGCAGCGTTGAGGGCAGGGTCCCCTACAATGAGCAGTTCTTC. This encodes CSVEGRVPYNEQFF.

This clone was recorded once. The V call is TRBV14, the J call TRBJ1-2; the D is unclear. Germline assignment: CDR1 SGHDN and CDR2 FVKESK. CDR3 length: 14 amino acids. V gave up 1 base and J gave up 3 bases, with 9 bases separating them. The chain's CDR3 is CASSQVNDYYGYTF. The CDR3 DNA follows: TGTGCCAGCAGCCAAGTTAATGACTACTATGGCTACACCTTC.

The rearrangement joins TRBV7-9 to TRBJ2-1; unclear D gene. Looked up from germline, CDR1 is SEHNR and CDR2 is FQNEAQ (reference sequence). The CDR3 sequence is 14 residues long. V lost 1 base, J lost 2 bases, and 6 bases lay in between. CDR3 protein: CASSLVAAYNEQFF. CDR3 bases: TGTGCCAGCAGCTTAGTGGCGGCCTACAATGAGCAGTTCTTC. The whole variable domain, remainder taken from reference TRBV7-9 and TRBJ2-1, is DTGVSQNPRHKITKRGQNVTFRCDPISEHNRLYWYRQTLGQGPEFLTYFQNEAQLEKSRLLSDRFSAERPKGSFSTLEIQRTEQGDSAMYLCASSLVAAYNEQFFGPGTRLTVL.

This clone was recorded once. The chain carries TRBV6-6 and TRBJ2-1, with 8 bases matching TRBD1. The V segment lost 5 bases and the J segment 1 base; nucleotides outside the gene matches: 4. The CDR3 runs 15 residues. Germline lookup yields CDR1 MNHNY and CDR2 SVGAGI (reference sequence). The CDR3 region is CASSARDRSYNEQFF. The CDR3 DNA reads as TGTGCCAGCAGTGCCCGGGACAGGTCCTACAATGAGCAGTTCTTC.

In its sample, this clone was seen a few times. The chain couples TRBV15 to TRBJ1-1; D is ambiguous. Trimming cost V 1 base and J 2 bases, with 8 bases left between them. Germline-derived CDR1 and CDR2 are LNHNV and YYDKDF (reference sequence). This CDR3 has 14 amino acids. CDR3 protein: CATSRGAVNTEAFF. The CDR3 coding sequence is TGTGCCACCAGCAGAGGGGCAGTCAACACTGAAGCTTTCTTT. The complete variable domain, with remaining parts taken from reference TRBV15 and TRBJ1-1, reads DAMVIQNPRYQVTQFGKPVTLSCSQTLNHNVMYWYQQKSSQAPKLLFHYYDKDFNNEADTPDNFQSRRPNTSFCFLDIRSPGLGDTAMYLCATSRGAVNTEAFFGQGTRLTVV.

V gene TRBV29-1 combines with J gene TRBJ2-6; D may be TRBD2 (6 bases). CDR1 SQVTM and CDR2 ANQGSEA come from the germline V gene. The CDR3 contains 14 residues. Trimming removed 5 bases from V and 2 bases from J, with 10 bases in between. Here the CDR3 reads CSVLAHAGANVLTF. CDR3 DNA sequence: TGCAGCGTTCTAGCGCATGCTGGGGCCAACGTCCTGACTTTC.

The chain carries TRBV5-5 and TRBJ2-5; 7 bases fit TRBD1. The V gene end was trimmed by 2 bases and the J gene end by 5 bases; junction bases not matched to a gene: 12. CDR3 size: 16 residues. The germline V gene has CDR1 SGHKS and CDR2 YYEKEE (reference sequence). The CDR3: CASSFYPTRDSETQYF. The DNA for the CDR3 is TGTGCCAGCAGCTTCTACCCGACCCGGGACAGTGAGACCCAGTACTTC.

This clone was counted once. CDR3 in amino acids: CASSTTPLGAIYEKLFF. CDR3 DNA sequence: TGTGCCAGCAGCACCACACCGCTAGGGGCGATATATGAAAAACTGTTTTTT. The V and J genes are TRBV5-5 and TRBJ1-4; possible D gene TRBD1, 5 bases. This CDR3 has 17 residues. V was trimmed by 4 bases and J by 6 bases, leaving 22 bases between them. Germline lookup yields CDR1 SGHKS and CDR2 YYEKEE (reference sequence).

This sequence joins TRBV6-5 and TRBJ1-1; D might be TRBD1 (6 bases). V lost 1 base to trimming and J lost 4 bases, with 10 bases between them. Germline-derived CDR1 and CDR2 are MNHEY and SVGAGI. There are 14 residues in the CDR3. CDR3 sequence: CASSYYRVGTEAFF. Written as DNA, the CDR3 is TGTGCCAGCAGTTACTACAGGGTAGGCACTGAAGCTTTCTTT.

The chain uses TRBV6-5 and TRBJ1-1; D might be TRBD1 (6 bases). Trimming stripped 8 bases from V and 4 bases from J, with 14 bases between. CDR1 and CDR2 from the germline V gene are MNHEY and SVGAGI. This CDR3 has 13 residues. CDR3 bases: TGTGCCAGCCAGACAGGAGATATCACTGAAGCTTTCTTT. It is translated as CASQTGDITEAFF.